Listed here are 17 T cell receptor beta chains from one sample, sequenced in a study of brain T cells in children with intractable seizures. TCRdb keeps only in-frame clones here, not all; method: immunoSEQ multiplex PCR. The repertoire holds around 41,000 clones, with 80% to 95% as singletons. The material was peripheral blood, obtained at surgery. All receptors come from a girl aged 2-9 years with tuberous sclerosis and intractable seizures.

The chain is built from TRBV5-1 and TRBJ1-2, with D unresolved. The CDR3 totals 14 residues. Per the germline V gene, CDR1 is SGHRS and CDR2 is YFSETQ. Trimming left V 0 bases short and J 4 bases short, with 10 bases between. The CDR3 DNA follows: TGCGCCAGCAGCTTGGTGGTCAGTACCTATGGCTACACCTTC. Protein: CASSLVVSTYGYTF.

V usage is TRBV6-5 and J usage is TRBJ1-1; 7 bases map to TRBD1. The CDR3 covers 14 residues. Germline V CDR1 and CDR2: MNHEY, SVGAGI. V was pared by 5 bases and J by 1 base, with 4 bases of the junction left unmatched. The CDR3 region has the DNA TGTGCCAGCAGTACCAGACAGGGGAACACTGAAGCTTTCTTT. This sequence encodes CASSTRQGNTEAFF.

The chain couples TRBV12-3 or TRBV12-4 to TRBJ1-1; TRBD1 might be the D (5 bases). This CDR3 region has 13 residues. V lost 6 bases, J lost 5 bases, and 13 bases lay in between. DNA of the CDR3: TGTGCCAGCAGGGACACCGGTGGTACTGAAGCTTTCTTT. Translated, it gives CASRDTGGTEAFF.

J is TRBJ1-1 and V is TRBV12-3 or TRBV12-4; no clear D. Trimming took 5 bases from V and 5 from J, leaving 12 bases between them. The CDR3 contains 13 residues. In nucleotides, the CDR3 is TGTGCCAGCAGTGTTGCATATCGGACTGAAGCTTTCTTT. The encoded protein is CASSVAYRTEAFF.

This chain links TRBV28 with TRBJ2-7, with 7 bases fitting TRBD1. The junction had 11 bases not matched to a gene; V was cut back by 4 bases and J by 2 bases. Germline V lookup: CDR1 MDHEN, CDR2 SYDVKM. The CDR3 is 16 amino acids. The chain's CDR3 is CASSSPVRQGTYEQYF. The CDR3 DNA reads TGTGCCAGCAGTTCCCCCGTCCGACAGGGTACCTACGAGCAGTACTTC.

The J gene is TRBJ2-7, the V gene TRBV6-5; the D gene could be TRBD1 or TRBD2 (5 bases each). Trimming removed 6 bases at V and 0 bases at J, with 15 bases between. The CDR3 loop spans 15 amino acids. Germline assignment: CDR1 MNHEY and CDR2 SVGAGI. CDR3 sequence reads: CASRVGTVSSYEQYF. DNA for the CDR3: TGTGCCAGCAGGGTTGGGACGGTGAGCTCCTACGAGCAGTACTTC.

This chain links TRBV4-1 with TRBJ1-3; the D is unclear. The CDR3 totals 14 residues. V lost 1 base and J 0 bases, leaving 4 bases between the germline ends. CDR1 and CDR2 (germline): MGHRA, YSYEKL. The CDR3 bases are TGCGCCAGCAGCCAAGGTTTCTCTGGAAACACCATATATTTT. Encoded protein: CASSQGFSGNTIYF.

The V call is TRBV2, the J call TRBJ1-6, with TRBD1 as a possible D gene (6 bases). The CDR3 runs to 15 residues. CDR1 and CDR2 (germline): SNHLY, FYNNEI. Trimming cost V 2 bases and J 8 bases, with 13 bases left between them. As DNA, the CDR3 is TGTGCCAGCAGTGAATATGGGGGGCTTGATTCACCCCTCCACTTT. It encodes CASSEYGGLDSPLHF.

This clone is a singleton in its sample. This chain joins TRBV12-5 and TRBJ2-3; a possible D gene is TRBD2 (7 bases). Trimming removed 2 bases from V and 3 bases from J, with 15 bases in between. The CDR3 is made up of 16 amino acids. Germline CDR1 and CDR2: LGHNT and FRNRAP. As DNA, the CDR3 is TGTGCTAGTGGTTTGCCCCTGGGGGGGCCGACAGATACGCAGTATTTT. Translated, it gives CASGLPLGGPTDTQYF.

This clone has only one observation. J is TRBJ1-6 and V is TRBV11-3; D is undetermined. The CDR3 loop spans 13 amino acids. Germline values: CDR1 SGHNT, CDR2 YENEEA. The V end lost 5 bases, the J end lost 9 bases, and 11 bases lay between the germline ends. CDR3 amino acids: CASSLNFGSPLHF. Written as DNA, the CDR3 is TGTGCCAGCAGCCTCAATTTCGGTTCACCCCTCCACTTT.

This clone has just one count. This chain uses TRBV7-2 with TRBJ1-2; the match to TRBD1 covers 7 bases. The CDR3 covers 19 residues. The V and J ends lost 0 bases and 0 bases, in that order; junction bases with no gene match: 13. The germline CDR1 and CDR2 sequences are SGHTA and FQGNSA. CDR3 nucleotide sequence: TGTGCCAGCAGCTTAGCTGAGGACAGGTGGGCTCGCTCTAACTATGGCTACACCTTC. Translated: CASSLAEDRWARSNYGYTF.

This rearrangement joins TRBV6-2 or TRBV6-3 to TRBJ1-1, with 7 bases aligning to TRBD1. The CDR3 is 17 residues long. Germline V CDR1 and CDR2: MNHEY, SVGEGT. J was trimmed by 7 bases and V by 4 bases; bases with no gene match: 18. The CDR3 DNA follows: TGTGCCAGCAGTTCCTCCAGCCGACAGGGTCGGGCTTTTGAAGCTTTCTTT. It specifies CASSSSSRQGRAFEAFF.

The chain uses TRBV4-1 and TRBJ1-4; 7 bases align to TRBD1. The CDR3 spans 15 residues. J was trimmed by 3 bases and V by 3 bases; bases with no gene match: 4. The germline CDR1 and CDR2 sequences are MGHRA and YSYEKL. The CDR3 nucleotides are TGCGCCAGCAGCCAGACAGGGTTAGCTAATGAAAAACTGTTTTTT. This encodes CASSQTGLANEKLFF.

The chain joins TRBV4-1 to TRBJ1-5; D is unclear. Trimming removed 0 bases from V and 7 bases from J, with 7 bases in between. CDR1 is MGHRA, CDR2 YSYEKL, per germline. The CDR3 runs 13 residues. The DNA for the CDR3 is TGCGCCAGCAGCCAAGAAGCTTTACAGCCCCAGCATTTT. It is translated as CASSQEALQPQHF.

J is TRBJ2-7 and V is TRBV29-1; TRBD1 matches 7 bases. Germline V gene data show CDR1 as SQVTM and CDR2 as ANQGSEA. This CDR3 is built from 14 residues. V shed 6 bases and J 1 base; nucleotides not matched to a gene: 9. Here the CDR3 reads CSVATGSGSYEQYV. As DNA, the CDR3 is TGCAGCGTAGCGACAGGGTCGGGTTCCTACGAGCAGTACGTC.

This sequence joins TRBV9 and TRBJ2-2, with D possibly matching TRBD2 (6 bases). V gave up 4 bases and J gave up 15 bases, with 19 bases separating them. This CDR3 region has 13 residues. Germline V lookup: CDR1 SGDLS, CDR2 YYNGEE. CDR3 loop: CASSILPGTPMFF. Written as DNA, the CDR3 is TGTGCCAGCAGCATCCTCCCCGGGACTCCCATGTTTTTT.

This chain uses TRBV12-3 or TRBV12-4 with TRBJ1-1; no clear D. Deletions cut 5 bases from V and 7 bases from J, with 11 bases between. This CDR3 is 12 amino acids long. The CDR3 DNA sequence: TGTGCCAGCAGTAGAGGACGGTTTGAAGCTTTCTTT. Translation: CASSRGRFEAFF.